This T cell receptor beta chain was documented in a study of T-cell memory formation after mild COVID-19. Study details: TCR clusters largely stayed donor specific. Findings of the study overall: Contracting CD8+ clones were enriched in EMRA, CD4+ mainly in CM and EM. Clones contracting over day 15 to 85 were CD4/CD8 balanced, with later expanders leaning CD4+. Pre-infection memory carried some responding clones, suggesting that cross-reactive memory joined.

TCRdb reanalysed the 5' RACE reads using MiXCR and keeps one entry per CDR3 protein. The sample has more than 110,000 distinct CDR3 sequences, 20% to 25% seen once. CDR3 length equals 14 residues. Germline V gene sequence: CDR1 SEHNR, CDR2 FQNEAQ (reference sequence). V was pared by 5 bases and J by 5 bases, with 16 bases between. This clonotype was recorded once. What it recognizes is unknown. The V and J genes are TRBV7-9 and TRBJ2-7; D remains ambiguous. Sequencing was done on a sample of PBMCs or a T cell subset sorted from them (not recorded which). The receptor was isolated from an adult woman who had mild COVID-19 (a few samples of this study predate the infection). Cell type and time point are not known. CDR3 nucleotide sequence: TGTGCCAGCAGCCTAATCGTTGCGCCGGACGAGCAGTACTTC. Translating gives CASSLIVAPDEQYF.